This T cell receptor beta chain is from a study of OX40 agonist ivuxolimab in advanced cancers. Only in-frame clones appear in the TCRdb table, and some are missing; sequencing was by immunoSEQ multiplex PCR. The sample shows around 17,000 clones, approximately 92% of them seen only once. The material sequenced was CD4+ or CD8+ T cells sorted from blood, taken in a trial of the OX40 agonist ivuxolimab. The sequence was obtained from an adult with an advanced solid tumor such as melanoma, head and neck, liver or kidney cancer.

The CDR3 nucleotides read TGTGCCAGCAGTTACGTTACAGGGGGCACTGAAGCTTTCTTT. Its translation: CASSYVTGGTEAFF. The chain couples TRBV6-6 to TRBJ1-1, with 8 bases identical to TRBD1. This CDR3 has 14 residues. CDR1 is MNHNY and CDR2 is SVGAGI in the germline V gene (reference sequence). Losses at the gene ends were 2 bases for V and 4 bases for J; bases not matched to a gene: 3.